This T cell receptor (beta chain) was obtained from a study of cytomegalovirus exposure and HLA in healthy donors listed by TCRdb under 2017. Regarding the complete study: An earlier analysis of 587 of the donors reported about 260 Gb of sequence data and 117 million unique TCR beta sequences obtained from about 179 million T cells. Among the roughly 380 genotyped donors, around 81% belonged to the genetic ancestry cluster associated with self-reported Caucasian donors. An earlier analysis of about 620 of the donors applied high-throughput TCR beta sequencing to assess whether each TCR beta V gene segment acted as functional or pseudogenic. The aim of the study was to test whether cataloging public T cell receptors could identify signatures of past pathogen exposure. Besides the first cohort of 550 to 750 subjects, a separate validation cohort made up of roughly 130 different subjects was used. The T cell repertoires of 550 to 850 subjects were profiled by immunosequencing and related to cytomegalovirus serostatus. Around 300 gigabases of sequencing data and 78 million or so unique TCR sequences were included in an early release covering about 620 HLA-typed donors. Every discovery cohort repertoire had been produced on one sequencing platform. A later genetic analysis used genome-wide SNP genotypes for about three fifths of the 666 donors, treating that subset as a discovery cohort. Several DR-DQ haplotypes were treated as single units for association and clustering because of strong linkage in the cohort. Donor age, sex, ethnicity and CMV serostatus were compiled together with the repertoire data. HLA typing covered class I and class II loci at four-digit resolution. Among about 360 genotyped donors of the cohort, an average of roughly 240,000 unique TCR beta nucleotide sequences were sequenced per donor, 15% to 20% of them non-productive. Typing coverage differed by locus: A, B, C, DRB1 and DQB1 were typed in about 629-640 donors, DQA1 in 522, DPA1 in some 570, and DPB1 in roughly 470. The study combined high-throughput TCR immunosequencing, statistical association of individual TCRs with disease status, and machine learning to predict cytomegalovirus infection status. To study patterns of TCR occurrence, a later analysis re-analyzed previously published TCR beta repertoires from around 700 donors and added high-resolution HLA genotyping. Rather than drawing on any new phenotypic data, the later analysis identified candidate immune exposures from TCR beta sequences and the way those sequences occurred across donors. The paper as a whole reports these results and caveats: This cohort had only TCR beta chains sequenced, and the lack of alpha or paired-chain data limited which features could be detected. A further reported finding was that TCR beta sequences accurately predicted the HLA-A and HLA-B alleles for most subjects in the first cohort. In a later analysis, most CMV-associated TCR beta chains were found to appear HLA-restricted, with HLA associations seemingly driven largely by CMV exposure. A later analysis associated about 16,000 TCR beta sequences with specific HLA alleles at a false discovery rate of 0.05. V-gene and J-gene trimming of TCR beta chains was associated with a missense DCLRE1C variant in a later genetic analysis, and the association was replicated in an independent cohort. The authors suggested that the approach could potentially be generalized to other disease states and immunological phenotypes. Because counts were too low, approximately 15 rarely observed V segments, including chromosome 9 orphons, were excluded from the earlier analysis of 587 of the donors. Strong co-occurrence of HLA alleles, especially DR and DQ, made assigning TCR associations to individual alleles difficult. Roughly uniform sequencing depth across donors was assumed in presence/absence analyses, although this assumption may not hold. A later analysis reported that several top co-occurrence clusters appeared linked to parvovirus B19, influenza, CMV and Epstein-Barr virus. A later analysis found that HLA-associated TCR beta chains were more clonally expanded and had lower generation probabilities than equally common non-associated chains. Three of the identified cytomegalovirus-associated TCR beta chains were confirmed in vitro to be specific for cytomegalovirus antigens. A later genetic analysis reported fewer N-insertions in productive TCRs among donors in an Asian-associated ancestry cluster than the roughly 670-donor mean. A group of highly shared sequence variants was considered likely to be a technical artifact of the sequencing pipeline. In an earlier analysis of 587 of the donors, most TCR beta V segments appeared in productive rearrangements about 90% or about 30% of the time, broadly matching IMGT annotations. Correlated functional status among segregating V segments might reflect linkage disequilibrium, but an unknown experimental factor could not be ruled out. A later analysis found that TCR association rates varied across HLA loci, with DRB1 alleles showing the most associated TCRs and HLA-C alleles the fewest. Because some donors lacked HLA typing at each locus, the association tests relied only on the typed subset. In both the original and validation cohorts, the classifier was reported to diagnose cytomegalovirus status with high specificity and sensitivity. The 87-base-pair reads could not distinguish some IMGT-functional V segments, including TRBV6-2 and TRBV6-3, so those segments were excluded. CMV serostatus was the only immune exposure information available for the cohort. The study gave a list of over 150 TCR beta chains associated with cytomegalovirus. Most TCR sequences were observed very rarely across donors, whereas some public TCRs were present in many individuals.

This clone is a singleton in its sample. Its antigen is unknown. The input lacks base qualities; no much larger clone sits a single base away. The library was prepared using the immunoSEQ multiplex PCR assay. The multiplex PCR relied on a mix of 60 forward primers for TCR Vbeta segments and 13 reverse primers for TCR Jbeta segments. Amplification of the CDR3 region of rearranged TCR beta genes was performed with a multiplex PCR assay on genomic DNA. The Illumina HiSeq System was used to sequence the amplified TCR beta libraries as 87-base-pair reads. On the study's bioinformatics: A later analysis tallied 75 million to 95 million unique TCR beta chains across the 666 repertoires, and about 12 million of those chains were shared by two or more donors. Raw reads were error-corrected and collapsed into unique sequences by a nearest-neighbor algorithm in which closely related sequences were merged to remove PCR and sequencing errors. V, D and J gene segments were assigned by aligning CDR3 sequences to IMGT reference sequences. For a sequence to be retained, a match of at least six nucleotides was required to both a V gene segment and a J gene segment. A rearrangement counted as productive if the CDR3 had no stop codons and remained in frame with V and J, and every other rearrangement counted as non-productive. Following IMGT convention, CDR3 was defined as the stretch from the second conserved V-encoded cysteine up to the conserved J-encoded phenylalanine. The earlier analysis of 500 to 750 of the donors excluded any sequence lacking an unambiguous match to a single V gene segment. In an earlier analysis of roughly 500 of the donors, V segments were called functional above 56.7% productive rearrangements and were called segregating when the between-donor standard deviation exceeded 5%. A statistical classification framework was built for diagnosing cytomegalovirus status from the catalog of TCR beta chain sequences. In a later analysis, TCR nucleotide sequences were compared against IMGT/GENE-DB human TR gene sequences so that V and J genes could be assigned. In a later analysis, CDR3 sequences and most-parsimonious VDJ recombination scenarios were assigned using the TCRdist pipeline. In a later analysis, every TCR beta chain was defined by the combination of its CDR3 amino acid sequence and its V-gene family, and reads without a unique V-gene family were dropped. To address suspected cross-contamination and a sequencing artifact, a later analysis removed 592 highly shared, low-generation-probability nucleotide sequences. For each public chain, a later analysis derived a clonal expansion index from normalized ranks of inferred template counts within each repertoire. A later analysis computed generation probabilities with a VDJ recombination model fitted to out-of-frame rearrangements, and checked the results against IGoR. In a later analysis, TCR-TCR, TCR-HLA and TCR-CMV co-occurrence was scored with hypergeometric tests, and a repertoire-size bias correction was applied to TCR pairs. A later analysis estimated false discovery rates by permuting HLA or CMV assignments 20 times. In a later analysis, co-occurring TCRs were grouped with DBSCAN, and TCRdist sequence similarity was added when clustering was performed within HLA-allele-positive subsets. Repertoires with fewer than 30,000 or more than 120,000 public chains, plus five repertoires with anomalous nucleotide sharing, were excluded from co-occurrence clustering. TCRdb retrieved this table from immuneACCESS and kept in-frame rearrangements only. Not all clones are present; in checked studies, unresolved V genes account for under half, and no reason is known for the remainder. The V and J calls and the clone size are those of that table, but D and trimming were determined from the DNA. For this sample there are about 200,000 clones; 82% appear just once. Together, the top ten hold roughly 0.098% of the sample.

In total, roughly 670 healthy bone marrow donors made up the cohort. At the time of sampling, every cohort member was nominally healthy, though immune exposures that went unrecorded were likely present. The donor tested CMV seronegative and was one of the 352 seronegative cohort members. Every donor gave a peripheral blood sample, and the peripheral blood mononuclear cells from that sample were used for TCR beta sequencing. Genomic DNA extraction from the blood cell samples was performed with the Qiagen DNeasy Blood Extraction Kit. Its CDR3 holds 14 amino acids, cysteine through phenylalanine. The retained sequence is limited to the CDR3, 42 bases, with the frame set at the first base. CDR1 SEHNR and CDR2 FQNEAQ are derived from the germline V gene (reference sequence). Compared with germline, V lacks 5 bases and J lacks 6 bases; bases without a gene match: 6.

The clonotype originates from a boy between 2 and 10 years old in good health and CMV-seronegative. This chain joins TRBV7-9 to TRBJ1-2, and 10 junctional nucleotides match TRBD1. Material for sequencing was PBMCs. Here the CDR3 is given as CASSEPGTGDGYTF. The DNA is as follows: TGTGCCAGCAGCGAACCCGGGACAGGGGATGGCTACACCTTC.